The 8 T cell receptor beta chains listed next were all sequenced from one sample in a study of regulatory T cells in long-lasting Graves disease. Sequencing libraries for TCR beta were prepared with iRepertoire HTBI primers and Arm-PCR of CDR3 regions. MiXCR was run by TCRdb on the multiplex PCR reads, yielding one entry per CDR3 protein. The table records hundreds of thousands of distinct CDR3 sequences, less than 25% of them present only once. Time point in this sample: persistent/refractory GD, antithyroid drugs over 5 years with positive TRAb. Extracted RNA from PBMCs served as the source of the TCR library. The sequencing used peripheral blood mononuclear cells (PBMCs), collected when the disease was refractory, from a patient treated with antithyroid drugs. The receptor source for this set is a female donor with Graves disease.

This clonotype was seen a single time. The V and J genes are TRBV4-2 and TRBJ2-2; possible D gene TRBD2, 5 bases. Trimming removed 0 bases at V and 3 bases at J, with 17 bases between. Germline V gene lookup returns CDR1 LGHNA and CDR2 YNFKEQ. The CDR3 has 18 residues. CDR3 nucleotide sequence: TGTGCCAGCAGCCAAGATCAAGTCCGGGGAACGCACACCGGGGAGCTGTTTTTT. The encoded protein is CASSQDQVRGTHTGELFF.

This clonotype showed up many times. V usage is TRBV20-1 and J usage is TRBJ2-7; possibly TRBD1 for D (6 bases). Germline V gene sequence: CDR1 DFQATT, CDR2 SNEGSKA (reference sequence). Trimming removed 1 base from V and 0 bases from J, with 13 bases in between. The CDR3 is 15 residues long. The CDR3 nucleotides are TGCAGTGCTAGAGGTTTTACAGGGAGCTCCTACGAGCAGTACTTC. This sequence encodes CSARGFTGSSYEQYF.

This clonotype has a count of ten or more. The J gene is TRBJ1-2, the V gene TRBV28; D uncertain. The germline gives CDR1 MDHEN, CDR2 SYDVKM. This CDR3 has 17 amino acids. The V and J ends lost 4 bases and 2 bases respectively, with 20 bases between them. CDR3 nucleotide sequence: TGTGCCAGCAGTTGGTCGTACGCCGAAACAACAAACTATGGCTACACCTTC. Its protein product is CASSWSYAETTNYGYTF.

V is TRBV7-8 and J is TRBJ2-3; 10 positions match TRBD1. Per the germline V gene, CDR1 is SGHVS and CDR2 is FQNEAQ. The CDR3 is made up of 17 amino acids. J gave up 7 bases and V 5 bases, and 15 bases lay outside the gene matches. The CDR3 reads CASSPGTGDTRRNTQYF. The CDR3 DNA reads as TGTGCCAGCAGCCCCGGGACAGGGGACACCCGTCGCAATACGCAGTATTTT.

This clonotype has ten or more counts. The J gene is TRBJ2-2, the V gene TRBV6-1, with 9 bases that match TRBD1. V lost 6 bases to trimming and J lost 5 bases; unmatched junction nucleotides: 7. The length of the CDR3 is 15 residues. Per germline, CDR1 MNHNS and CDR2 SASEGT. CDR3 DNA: TGTGCCAGCAGATCGACAGGGGGATATACCGGGGAGCTGTTTTTT. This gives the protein CASRSTGGYTGELFF.

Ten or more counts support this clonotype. The CDR3 nucleotides are TGTGCCAGCAGCCCGTCCTTCTACGAGCAGTACTTC. Translating it yields CASSPSFYEQYF. V usage is TRBV3-1 and J usage is TRBJ2-7, with no clear D. V was clipped by 4 bases and J by 3 bases, with 7 bases between them. Germline V gene sequence: CDR1 LGHDT, CDR2 YNNKEL (reference sequence). The CDR3 runs to 12 residues.

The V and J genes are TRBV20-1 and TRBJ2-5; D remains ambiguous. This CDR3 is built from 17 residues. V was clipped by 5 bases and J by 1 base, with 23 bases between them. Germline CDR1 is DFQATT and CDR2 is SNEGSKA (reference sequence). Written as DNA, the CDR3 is TGCAGTGCTCCTACCCCCCCCCCCCCTGCAGCCCAAGAGACCCAGTACTTC. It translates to CSAPTPPPPAAQETQYF.

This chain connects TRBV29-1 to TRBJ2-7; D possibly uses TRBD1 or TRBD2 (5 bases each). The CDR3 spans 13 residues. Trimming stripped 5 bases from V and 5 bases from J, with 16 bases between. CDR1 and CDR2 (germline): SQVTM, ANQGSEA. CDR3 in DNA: TGCAGCGTTTTCCCGGGGCCAGGAGACGAGCAGTACTTC. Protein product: CSVFPGPGDEQYF.